The T cell receptor (beta chain) under discussion was sequenced for a study of CD4+ T cells in melanoma. Notes on this clone: Its target is not known.

Profiled with immunoSEQ multiplex PCR; TCRdb holds only in-frame clones, not every one. The table lists about 140,000 clones, 85% to 95% of them singletons. The CDR3 is made up of 16 amino acids. Germline-derived CDR1 and CDR2 are MNHEY and SMNVEV (reference sequence). Trimming shortened V by 5 bases and J by 0 bases, and 14 bases separated the two germline ends. Study-level points and caveats: Diverse differentiation states were reported for melanoma neoantigen-specific CD4+ T cells.

This chain uses TRBV27 with TRBJ2-1; the D gene is possibly TRBD2 (5 bases). The receptor's source is a human donor with melanoma. This CDR3 is CASSKDPGVSYNEQFF. Here the CDR3 DNA reads TGTGCCAGCAGTAAAGACCCCGGGGTCTCCTACAATGAGCAGTTCTTC.